This T cell receptor beta chain was identified during a study of patients and donors after allogeneic stem cell transplantation. From the RT-PCR reads, TCRdb called clonotypes with MiXCR, one entry per CDR3 protein. This sample carries around 200,000 distinct CDR3 sequences, around 40% of them seen once, and the ten largest clones take about 9.9%. CDR1 and CDR2 from the germline V gene are SGHRS and YFSETQ. CDR3 size: 12 residues. The V gene lost 4 bases and the J gene lost 3 bases, with 8 bases spanning the gap. Specimen: blood, either unsorted or a sorted T cell fraction (not recorded which). The TCR was taken from a human donor who was either an allogeneic HSCT recipient or a stem cell or donor lymphocyte infusion donor (not recorded which). It is not recorded whose cells these are; they may come from a transplant donor. This chain links TRBV5-1 with TRBJ2-7; D is uncertain. Here the CDR3 reads CASSPGYYEQYF. The CDR3 coding sequence is TGCGCCAGCAGCCCAGGATACTACGAGCAGTACTTC.